These 17 T cell receptor beta chains originate from one sample sequenced in a study of control samples from healthy donors and cancer patients. Assay: immunoSEQ multiplex PCR; the TCRdb copy retains only in-frame clones and omits some. Altogether about 130,000 clones are present, just under 95% being singletons, with the ten largest covering 13% to 15%. The sample taken for sequencing was PBMCs. These receptors originate from a man aged 55 to 70 with colorectal cancer.

This chain links TRBV27 with TRBJ2-5, with no clear D. V lost 8 bases to trimming and J lost 6 bases, with 13 bases between them. Germline V gene sequence: CDR1 MNHEY, CDR2 SMNVEV (reference sequence). The CDR3 totals 12 residues. CDR3 DNA: TGTGCCAGCGCCCCCAGTGCACAGACCCAGTACTTC. This gives the protein CASAPSAQTQYF.

V is TRBV12-3 or TRBV12-4 and J is TRBJ1-3; no firm D call. V was clipped by 1 base and J by 2 bases, with 3 bases between them. The CDR3 has 13 residues. CDR3 DNA sequence: TGTGCCAGCAGTTTAGGGCCTGGAAACACCATATATTTT. This sequence encodes CASSLGPGNTIYF.

The gene calls are TRBV4-3 and TRBJ2-3, with D possibly TRBD2 on 5 matching bases. Germline V lookup: CDR1 LGHNA, CDR2 YSLEER. Trimming left V 1 base short and J 0 bases short, with 14 bases between. This CDR3 has 17 residues. The chain's CDR3 is CASSQGPSGSSTDTQYF. CDR3 coding DNA: TGCGCCAGCAGCCAAGGGCCCAGCGGCTCTAGCACAGATACGCAGTATTTT.

The sample holds a few counts of this clone. This chain links TRBV12-2 with TRBJ1-2. TRBV12-2 is given as a pseudogene. The CDR3 spans 13 residues. The CDR3: CASRLVGVISYTF. The DNA of the CDR3 is TGTGCAAGTCGCTTAGTGGGGGTAATCAGCTACACCTTC.

CDR3 region: CASSQGAGTGAYEQYF. The CDR3, as DNA: TGCGCCAGCAGCCAAGGCGCCGGGACAGGGGCCTACGAGCAGTACTTC. V usage is TRBV4-3 and J usage is TRBJ2-7; 10 bases align to TRBD1. V gave up 1 base and J gave up 2 bases; unmatched junction bases: 5. CDR1 is LGHNA and CDR2 is YSLEER in the germline V gene. The CDR3 runs to 16 residues.

The V gene is TRBV9, the J gene TRBJ1-4; no clear D. This CDR3 comprises 14 residues. Germline lookup yields CDR1 SGDLS and CDR2 YYNGEE. Trimming removed 4 bases at V and 0 bases at J, with 7 bases between. This chain's CDR3 is CASSKGATNEKLFF. DNA for the CDR3: TGTGCCAGCAGCAAGGGCGCAACTAATGAAAAACTGTTTTTT.

V is TRBV5-4 and J is TRBJ2-7, with a tentative D call TRBD1 (5 bases). The V gene's germline CDR1 is SGHNT and CDR2 YYREEE (reference sequence). The CDR3 spans 14 residues. Trimming cost V 0 bases and J 2 bases, with 9 bases left between them. CDR3 nucleotide sequence: TGTGCCAGCAGCTTGGCCGTAGGGGCCTACGAGCAGTACTTC. Encoded protein: CASSLAVGAYEQYF.

This chain uses TRBV30 with TRBJ2-5; D unclear. The CDR3 totals 12 residues. In germline, CDR1 is GTSNPN, CDR2 SVGIG (reference sequence). Between the trimmed V and J ends, which lost 5 bases and 1 base, there was a span of 8 bases. Here the CDR3 reads CAWALLQETQYF. The DNA of the CDR3 is TGTGCCTGGGCGCTCCTCCAAGAGACCCAGTACTTC.

This sequence joins TRBV3-1 (or the pseudogene TRBV3-2) and TRBJ1-1; D is unresolved. Germline V gene sequence: CDR1 LGHDT, CDR2 YNNKEL (reference sequence). CDR3 size: 15 residues. V shed 4 bases and J shed 1 base, with 13 bases lying between them. CDR3 DNA: TGTGCCAGCAGCCCGCTCCTGGCAGGGAACACTGAAGCTTTCTTT. As protein: CASSPLLAGNTEAFF.

The genes are TRBV23-1 and TRBJ2-7, with TRBD2 as a possible D gene (6 bases). TRBV23-1 falls under the ORF class, with uncertain function. Trimming removed 3 bases from V and 3 bases from J, with 18 bases in between. The CDR3 contains 16 residues. CDR3 sequence reads: CASSHGGAGKIYEQYF. The DNA of the CDR3 is TGCGCCAGCAGTCATGGCGGGGCGGGGAAAATCTACGAGCAGTACTTC.

The J gene is TRBJ2-5, the V gene TRBV4-1; D is unclear. The V end lost 0 bases, the J end lost 9 bases, and 14 bases lay between the germline ends. Germline V gives CDR1 MGHRA, CDR2 YSYEKL. The CDR3 runs 14 residues. The CDR3: CASSQDGFFGSQYF. The CDR3, as DNA: TGCGCCAGCAGCCAAGATGGCTTTTTTGGGTCCCAGTACTTC.

This clone was picked up a small number of times. V gene TRBV2 combines with J gene TRBJ1-1, with D uncertain. Germline values: CDR1 SNHLY, CDR2 FYNNEI. This CDR3 contains 15 residues. V shed 4 bases and J shed 1 base, with 13 bases lying between them. Here the CDR3 DNA reads TGTGCCAGCAGTGGAGTTGGCAGGACGAACACTGAAGCTTTCTTT. This translates into CASSGVGRTNTEAFF.

The genes are TRBV19 and TRBJ1-4; D gene unclear. V dropped 10 bases and J dropped 0 bases, with 9 bases sitting between them. The CDR3 has 13 residues. Germline V gene sequence: CDR1 LNHDA, CDR2 SQIVND (reference sequence). The CDR3 DNA reads TGTGCCACTTGCGGGACAACTAATGAAAAACTGTTTTTT. Encoded protein: CATCGTTNEKLFF.

V gene TRBV4-1 combines with J gene TRBJ2-7, with 8 bases fitting TRBD1. V shed 1 base, J shed 3 bases, and the junction held 5 bases outside the gene matches. CDR3 length equals 15 residues. The germline gives CDR1 MGHRA, CDR2 YSYEKL. The CDR3 bases are TGCGCCAGCAGCCAAGCGACAGGGGTTGACTACGAGCAGTACTTC. Translated, it gives CASSQATGVDYEQYF.

V is TRBV2 and J is TRBJ1-5; D possibly corresponds to TRBD1 (5 bases). This CDR3 is 14 amino acids long. The germline CDR1 and CDR2 sequences are SNHLY and FYNNEI. Deletions cut 4 bases from V and 3 bases from J, with 10 bases between. The CDR3 is CASSVQGPNQPQHF. CDR3 DNA sequence: TGTGCCAGCAGTGTTCAGGGTCCCAATCAGCCCCAGCATTTT.

V gene TRBV6-2 or TRBV6-3 combines with J gene TRBJ2-5, with 7 bases matching TRBD1. V trimming: 5 bases; J trimming: 2 bases; junction bases outside the gene matches: 14. Germline V lookup: CDR1 MNHEY, CDR2 SVGEGT. This CDR3 comprises 17 residues. For the CDR3, the DNA is TGTGCCAGCAGTCCCTTTAGGGACAGACGATTTCAAGAGACCCAGTACTTC. Protein sequence: CASSPFRDRRFQETQYF.

J is TRBJ1-3 and V is TRBV5-1, with unresolved D. The CDR3 runs 13 residues. In germline, CDR1 is SGHRS, CDR2 YFSETQ. V was clipped by 4 bases and J by 8 bases, with 13 bases between them. In DNA, the CDR3 is TGCGCCAGCAGCCTTAGGGCGGGAGACACCATATATTTT. Protein: CASSLRAGDTIYF.